Only one count was recorded for the clone carrying this T cell receptor beta chain. This sample was included in a study of blood T cells in healthy people across ages. The use of a sample-barcoded 5' primer and a J-beta primer mix characterized a second PCR of roughly 7 to 11 cycles. MiXCR, applied by TCRdb to the 5' RACE reads, yields one record per CDR3 protein. The table lists about 1.4 million distinct CDR3 sequences, around 55% of them singletons. The sequenced material came from blood. This TCR came from a man younger than 30 in good health.

The CDR3 is CASSYIIAGTGEYNEQFF. The DNA for the CDR3 is TGTGCCAGCAGCTATATTATCGCCGGGACAGGGGAATACAATGAGCAGTTCTTC. V is TRBV12-1 and J is TRBJ2-1; the table's TRBD1 call for D was not verified on the DNA. TRBV12-1 is classified as a pseudogene. The CDR3 is 18 residues long.